Listed here are 28 T cell receptor beta chains from one sample, sequenced in a study of T-cell reconstitution after alpha-beta-depleted transplantation in children. The TCRbeta library incorporated unique molecular identifiers. TCRdb re-analysed the PCR reads in MiXCR, keeping a single row per CDR3 protein. This sample has about 590,000 distinct CDR3 sequences, with approximately 13% found just once. This sample comprised PBMCs, mostly from graft donor cells, obtained 360 days after TCRalphabeta/CD19-depleted stem cell transplant. These receptor sequences come from a male patient younger than 18 who had a stem cell transplant for acute myeloid leukemia, so the T cells may come from the graft donor.

This clonotype was observed at least ten times. CDR3 sequence (DNA): TGTGCCAGCAGCGTCGGTACAGGGGGCGCTTCTTGGCAGTACTTC. Amino acids: CASSVGTGGASWQYF. J is TRBJ2-7 and V is TRBV9; 9 nucleotides line up with TRBD1. The CDR3 length is 15 residues. V lost 2 bases, J lost 9 bases, and 12 bases stayed unmatched. Germline CDR1 is SGDLS and CDR2 is YYNGEE.

This clonotype occurred a few times. The gene calls are TRBV12-3 or TRBV12-4 and TRBJ2-2; 11 bases agree with TRBD2. This CDR3 spans 18 amino acids. The junction had 9 bases not matched to a gene; V was cut back by 6 bases and J by 0 bases. Written as DNA, the CDR3 is TGTGCCAGCAGAGCCTCCGGGACTAGCGGTTCGAACACCGGGGAGCTGTTTTTT. It is translated as CASRASGTSGSNTGELFF.

The chain joins TRBV28 to TRBJ1-1, with D uncertain. Per the germline V gene, CDR1 is MDHEN and CDR2 is SYDVKM. The CDR3 spans 12 residues. Trimming pared 6 bases from V and 7 bases from J, leaving 12 bases between. In nucleotides, the CDR3 is TGTGCCAGCAGCTACACAGCTTTTGAAGCTTTCTTT. Translation gives CASSYTAFEAFF.

The chain has TRBV7-8 and TRBJ2-7; unclear D gene. Germline assignment: CDR1 SGHVS and CDR2 FQNEAQ. The CDR3 runs 14 residues. V was trimmed by 2 bases and J by 2 bases, leaving 10 bases between them. As DNA, the CDR3 is TGTGCCAGCAGCTTATTGCGGCATACCTACGAGCAGTACTTC. Its translation is CASSLLRHTYEQYF.

The J gene is TRBJ2-3, the V gene TRBV7-2; 9 bases agree with TRBD2. CDR1 is SGHTA and CDR2 is FQGNSA in the germline V gene. The CDR3 loop spans 15 amino acids. V lost 4 bases and J lost 6; bases outside the gene matches: 8. The CDR3 loop reads CASSSSGTSLDTQYF. For the CDR3, the DNA is TGTGCCAGCAGCTCTTCCGGGACTAGCCTTGATACGCAGTATTTT.

This clonotype has ten or more counts. The chain employs TRBV9 and TRBJ2-2, with 10 nucleotides matching TRBD2. The germline V gene encodes CDR1 SGDLS and CDR2 YYNGEE. V dropped 0 bases and J dropped 7; count of bases not matched to a gene: 12. CDR3 length: 18 amino acids. The CDR3 nucleotides read TGTGCCAGCAGCGTAGGGGGATCTAGCGGGAGCTTCAACGGGGAGCTGTTTTTT. This sequence encodes CASSVGGSSGSFNGELFF.

This clonotype was seen repeatedly, ten times or more. The chain has TRBV11-2 and TRBJ2-7; either TRBD1 or TRBD2 may supply D (5 bases each). The germline V and J ends were trimmed by 0 bases and 2 bases, with 8 bases remaining between them. Germline V lookup: CDR1 SGHAT, CDR2 FQNNGV. CDR3 length: 14 amino acids. CDR3 region: CASSLERGPYEQYF. The CDR3, as DNA: TGTGCCAGCAGCTTAGAGAGGGGCCCCTACGAGCAGTACTTC.

The rearrangement joins TRBV20-1 to TRBJ2-1, with D uncertain. Trimming stripped 2 bases from V and 10 bases from J, with 12 bases between. The CDR3 contains 12 residues. Germline V lookup: CDR1 DFQATT, CDR2 SNEGSKA (reference sequence). The CDR3: CSARFIRTEQFF. The CDR3, as DNA: TGCAGTGCTAGATTTATCCGCACCGAGCAGTTCTTC.

The rearrangement links TRBV6-5 to TRBJ1-4; D possibly corresponds to TRBD1 (6 bases). The CDR3 has 18 residues. Germline lookup yields CDR1 MNHEY and CDR2 SVGAGI. V was clipped by 0 bases and J by 3 bases, with 17 bases between them. This CDR3 reads CASSYSHSPGHPNEKLFF. CDR3 bases: TGTGCCAGCAGTTACTCGCATTCTCCGGGACACCCTAATGAAAAACTGTTTTTT.

This clonotype was counted ten times or more. The chain recombines TRBV5-1 with TRBJ2-1; 8 bases map to TRBD2. CDR3 length equals 16 residues. V dropped 0 bases and J dropped 8; count of bases not matched to a gene: 10. Looked up from germline, CDR1 is SGHRS and CDR2 is YFSETQ. The CDR3 loop is CASSLVGSGIGYEQFF. As DNA, the CDR3 is TGCGCCAGCAGCTTGGTTGGTAGCGGGATAGGTTATGAGCAGTTCTTC.

This clonotype was detected only a few times. This CDR3 reads CASSLSRAGNEQFF. In DNA form, the CDR3 reads TGTGCCAGCAGCTTATCTAGAGCGGGCAATGAGCAGTTCTTC. This chain links TRBV5-8 with TRBJ2-1; D possibly corresponds to TRBD2 (6 bases). Germline CDR1 reads SGHTS; CDR2 reads YDEGEE. The CDR3 covers 14 residues. V was cut by 2 bases and J by 6 bases, with 12 bases left in between.

This clonotype came up a few times. The rearrangement links TRBV12-3 or TRBV12-4 to TRBJ2-1; D is possibly TRBD1 or TRBD2 (5 bases each). The CDR3 covers 16 residues. V dropped 1 base and J dropped 0 bases, with 10 bases sitting between them. The CDR3 DNA is TGTGCCAGCAGTTTAGTAGGGACGAGCTCCTACAATGAGCAGTTCTTC. This translates into CASSLVGTSSYNEQFF.

This clonotype appeared a few times. CDR3 bases: TGCAGTGCCGGAGCTAGCGGACTGTACCAAGAGACCCAGTACTTC. It encodes CSAGASGLYQETQYF. J is TRBJ2-5 and V is TRBV20-1; 7 bases line up with TRBD2. V lost 6 bases to trimming and J lost 0 bases; unmatched junction nucleotides: 10. Germline V gene sequence: CDR1 DFQATT, CDR2 SNEGSKA (reference sequence). The CDR3 covers 15 residues.

This chain uses TRBV7-9 with TRBJ2-2, with D unresolved. Trimming cost V 5 bases and J 0 bases, with 7 bases left between them. This CDR3 has 14 amino acids. The germline gives CDR1 SEHNR, CDR2 FQNEAQ (reference sequence). CDR3 bases: TGTGCCAGCAGCGCCGCAGCGAACACCGGGGAGCTGTTTTTT. It encodes CASSAAANTGELFF. Complete variable domain (other parts from reference TRBV7-9 and TRBJ2-2): DTGVSQNPRHKITKRGQNVTFRCDPISEHNRLYWYRQTLGQGPEFLTYFQNEAQLEKSRLLSDRFSAERPKGSFSTLEIQRTEQGDSAMYLCASSAAANTGELFFGEGSRLTVL.

V gene TRBV30 combines with J gene TRBJ1-1, with 9 bases that match TRBD1. The CDR3 covers 15 residues. From germline, CDR1 is GTSNPN and CDR2 SVGIG (reference sequence). The trim removed 3 bases at V and 3 bases at J, leaving 8 bases unmatched. The CDR3 loop reads CAWRAEQGADTEAFF. In DNA, the CDR3 is TGTGCCTGGAGGGCTGAACAGGGGGCCGACACTGAAGCTTTCTTT. The full variable domain, with the rest looked up from reference TRBV30 and TRBJ1-1, is SQTIHQWPATLVQPVGSPLSLECTVEGTSNPNLYWYRQAAGRGLQLLFYSVGIGQISSEVPQNLSASRPQDRQFILSSKKLLLSDSGFYLCAWRAEQGADTEAFFGQGTRLTVV.

In this sample, this clonotype turned up a few times. V gene TRBV20-1 combines with J gene TRBJ2-1; D unclear. The V gene lost 2 bases and the J gene lost 4 bases, with 3 bases spanning the gap. The CDR3 runs to 11 residues. Germline CDR1 and CDR2: DFQATT and SNEGSKA (reference sequence). CDR3 in DNA: TGCAGTGCTAGACGGTACAATGAGCAGTTCTTC. This encodes CSARRYNEQFF.

The chain uses TRBV3-1 and TRBJ2-7, with 7 bases lining up with TRBD2. CDR1 is LGHDT and CDR2 is YNNKEL in the germline V gene (reference sequence). There are 15 residues in the CDR3. V dropped 1 base and J dropped 4; count of bases not matched to a gene: 7. The CDR3 DNA follows: TGTGCCAGCAGCCAAGTGCTAGCGGCAGGATACGAGCAGTACTTC. Protein product: CASSQVLAAGYEQYF.

The V and J genes are TRBV18 and TRBJ1-5; no clear D gene. Germline loops: CDR1 KGHSH, CDR2 LQKENI. The CDR3 is 14 residues long. V was pared by 4 bases and J by 4 bases, with 11 bases between. Written as DNA, the CDR3 is TGTGCCAGCTCACGAGAAGGGTGGAATCAGCCCCAGCATTTT. This translates into CASSREGWNQPQHF.

The gene calls are TRBV11-2 and TRBJ2-5; D is unresolved. This CDR3 is 14 amino acids long. V dropped 1 base and J dropped 4 bases, with 10 bases sitting between them. CDR1 and CDR2 (germline): SGHAT, FQNNGV. The CDR3, as DNA: TGTGCCAGCAGCTTAGGGGTAATCCCAGAGACCCAGTACTTC. It translates to CASSLGVIPETQYF.

There are many counts of this clonotype. The chain carries TRBV9 and TRBJ2-2; 8 nucleotides agree with TRBD2. Trimming took 0 bases from V and 4 from J; bases not matched to a gene: 14. From germline, CDR1 is SGDLS and CDR2 YYNGEE. The CDR3 covers 19 residues. The DNA of the CDR3 is TGTGCCAGCAGCGTAGGAGGAGAAACTAGCGGTCTTACCACCGGGGAGCTGTTTTTT. Translated, it gives CASSVGGETSGLTTGELFF.

This chain connects TRBV20-1 to TRBJ2-5; 9 positions match TRBD1. The CDR3 has 16 amino acids. The V and J ends lost 3 bases and 5 bases, in that order; junction bases with no gene match: 13. Germline V CDR1 and CDR2: DFQATT, SNEGSKA (reference sequence). The CDR3 region is CSASPSIRDRAETQYF. The CDR3 region has the DNA TGCAGTGCTAGCCCATCGATCCGGGACAGGGCGGAGACCCAGTACTTC.

The V and J genes are TRBV3-1 and TRBJ2-7; a possible D gene is TRBD2 (6 bases). Germline CDR1 reads LGHDT; CDR2 reads YNNKEL (reference sequence). The length of the CDR3 is 17 residues. The V and J ends lost 1 base and 0 bases respectively, with 16 bases between them. This chain's CDR3 is CASSQGLGSAGSYEQYF. The DNA for the CDR3 is TGTGCCAGCAGCCAAGGCCTCGGGAGCGCCGGCTCCTACGAGCAGTACTTC.

There are many counts of this clonotype. The chain couples TRBV14 to TRBJ2-7; the match to TRBD2 covers 7 bases. CDR1 and CDR2 (germline): SGHDN, FVKESK. This CDR3 is built from 14 residues. J lost 0 bases, V lost 4 bases, and 3 bases had no gene match. The CDR3 sequence: CASSPWTSSYEQYF. CDR3 DNA sequence: TGTGCCAGCAGCCCGTGGACTAGCTCCTACGAGCAGTACTTC.

The genes are TRBV28 and TRBJ2-7, with unresolved D. V shed 6 bases and J shed 2 bases, with 14 bases lying between them. The CDR3 loop spans 14 amino acids. Germline V gene data show CDR1 as MDHEN and CDR2 as SYDVKM. In DNA, the CDR3 is TGTGCCAGCAGCCCCTGGTCGGCTCCCTACGAGCAGTACTTC. Residues: CASSPWSAPYEQYF.

This clonotype was seen repeatedly, ten times or more. The rearrangement joins TRBV12-3 or TRBV12-4 to TRBJ1-4; TRBD1 might be the D (6 bases). The CDR3 is made up of 13 amino acids. Trimming cost V 4 bases and J 10 bases, with 13 bases left between them. As DNA, the CDR3 is TGTGCCAGCAGTTCCCGGGGGGCGGGAAAACTGTTTTTT. Its protein is CASSSRGAGKLFF.

This clonotype was counted between two and nine times. The chain recombines TRBV9 with TRBJ2-1; 8 nucleotides match TRBD2. V shed 3 bases and J 3 bases; nucleotides not matched to a gene: 20. Germline CDR1 is SGDLS and CDR2 is YYNGEE. This CDR3 is 20 amino acids long. The CDR3 DNA follows: TGTGCCAGCAGCGCCCAGACACCGGGACTAGTTCCCCCCGACTACAATGAGCAGTTCTTC. Translation: CASSAQTPGLVPPDYNEQFF.

This chain joins TRBV4-3 and TRBJ2-1, with TRBD2 matching 9 bases. Trimming removed 0 bases from V and 4 bases from J; junction bases left unmatched: 10. This CDR3 is 18 amino acids long. Germline assignment: CDR1 LGHNA and CDR2 YSLEER. The CDR3 nucleotides read TGCGCCAGCAGCCAAGATCGTGCGGGAGGGTGGCTATACAATGAGCAGTTCTTC. Protein: CASSQDRAGGWLYNEQFF.

This clonotype was seen a handful of times. The chain combines TRBV28 with TRBJ2-3; possibly TRBD1 for D (6 bases). Trimming pared 5 bases from V and 2 bases from J, leaving 17 bases between. CDR1 and CDR2 (germline): MDHEN, SYDVKM. CDR3 length: 16 amino acids. Here the CDR3 DNA reads TGTGCCAGCAGTGAACTACTACAGGGCACCACAGATACGCAGTATTTT. It yields the protein CASSELLQGTTDTQYF.